The 20 T cell receptor beta chains listed next were all sequenced from one sample in a study of cytomegalovirus exposure and HLA in healthy donors (dated by TCRdb to the late 2010s). The library was generated by the immunoSEQ multiplex PCR assay. For the multiplex PCR, a mixture combining 60 forward primers for TCR Vbeta segments and 13 reverse primers for TCR Jbeta segments was used. Not all clones reach the TCRdb copy of this immuneACCESS table, which keeps in-frame sequences only. Checked studies attribute under half of the gap to unresolved V genes and leave the rest unexplained. The table for this sample lists approximately 210,000 clones; 82% of them were counted only once. Together, the top ten hold roughly 5.5% of the sample. The sample was PBMCs. Receptors were obtained from a middle-aged man in good health and CMV-seropositive.

V is TRBV4-2 and J is TRBJ1-1, with D tentatively TRBD1 (6 bases). Germline CDR1 and CDR2: LGHNA and YNFKEQ. This CDR3 spans 16 amino acids. V gave up 4 bases and J gave up 4 bases, with 19 bases separating them. CDR3 bases: TGTGCCAGCAGCCCTAGGGACATCTTAGGAAGCACTGAAGCTTTCTTT. As protein: CASSPRDILGSTEAFF.

This chain joins TRBV6-1 and TRBJ1-1; D is possibly TRBD1 (6 bases). This CDR3 spans 13 amino acids. Trimming cost V 6 bases and J 4 bases, with 12 bases left between them. Per germline, CDR1 MNHNS and CDR2 SASEGT. The CDR3 region is CASRFSGATEAFF. In DNA form, the CDR3 reads TGTGCCAGCAGATTTTCAGGGGCCACTGAAGCTTTCTTT.

The chain couples TRBV19 to TRBJ2-5, with a tentative D call TRBD2 (6 bases). CDR3 length equals 14 residues. CDR1 LNHDA and CDR2 SQIVND come from the germline V gene (reference sequence). The V end lost 1 base, the J end lost 6 bases, and 12 bases lay between the germline ends. The CDR3 region is CASSIVRGGQTQYF. The CDR3 bases are TGTGCCAGTAGTATAGTAAGGGGAGGACAGACCCAGTACTTC.

The V and J genes are TRBV7-3 and TRBJ2-2; no definite D call. Germline V gene sequence: CDR1 SGHTA, CDR2 FQGTGA. Trimming took off 5 bases at V and 1 base at J, with 8 bases between the two ends. This CDR3 contains 14 residues. The CDR3 is CASSRDMNTGELFF. CDR3 in DNA: TGTGCCAGCAGCCGAGATATGAACACCGGGGAGCTGTTTTTT.

This chain connects TRBV6-5 to TRBJ2-7; TRBD1 matches at 7 bases. V shed 10 bases and J 4 bases; nucleotides not matched to a gene: 16. The CDR3 has 15 residues. The germline CDR1 and CDR2 sequences are MNHEY and SVGAGI. CDR3 nucleotides: TGTGCCACCGAGACCCATAACAGGGGTCGGTACGAGCAGTACGTC. Encoded protein: CATETHNRGRYEQYV.

This clone was observed a handful of times. The chain employs TRBV29-1 and TRBJ2-4; a possible D gene is TRBD1 (5 bases). Per germline, CDR1 SQVTM and CDR2 ANQGSEA. The CDR3 extends over 15 amino acids. Trimming took off 6 bases at V and 0 bases at J, with 15 bases between the two ends. The CDR3 spells CSVRREGEAKNIQYF. CDR3 nucleotides: TGCAGCGTGCGCAGGGAAGGTGAAGCCAAAAACATTCAGTACTTC.

CDR3 region: CASSPAGGEAFF. CDR3 DNA: TGTGCCAGCAGTCCGGCGGGGGGGGAAGCTTTCTTT. V and J are TRBV27 and TRBJ1-1; weak D call: TRBD1 (5 bases). V gave up 5 bases and J gave up 8 bases, with 12 bases separating them. Germline assignment: CDR1 MNHEY and CDR2 SMNVEV (reference sequence). This CDR3 has 12 amino acids.

The chain is built from TRBV14 and TRBJ2-1; 9 nucleotides agree with TRBD2. The length of the CDR3 is 15 residues. Trimming took 4 bases from V and 9 from J; bases not matched to a gene: 10. Germline assignment: CDR1 SGHDN and CDR2 FVKESK. The CDR3 region has the DNA TGTGCCAGCAGCCTGATAGCGGGAGTGCCATCTGAGCAGTTCTTC. Protein product: CASSLIAGVPSEQFF.

This clone was recorded a few times. The rearrangement uses TRBV5-1 and TRBJ2-6; D uncertain. This CDR3 has 17 amino acids. Per germline, CDR1 SGHRS and CDR2 YFSETQ. V lost 0 bases and J lost 0, with 10 bases in between. The CDR3 DNA is TGCGCCAGCAGCTTGGTCCCCGGCGGCTCTGGGGCCAACGTCCTGACTTTC. Translated, it gives CASSLVPGGSGANVLTF.

V and J are TRBV4-1 and TRBJ1-2; D gene unclear. This CDR3 is built from 13 residues. Per the germline V gene, CDR1 is MGHRA and CDR2 is YSYEKL. Trimming removed 4 bases from V and 7 bases from J, with 13 bases in between. DNA for the CDR3: TGCGCCAGCAGCCTCGGTTCTACCGTTGGCTACACCTTC. Its protein is CASSLGSTVGYTF.

This chain's CDR3 is CASSYQGISSSGANVLTF. CDR3 sequence (DNA): TGTGCCAGCAGTTATCAGGGGATTAGTAGCTCTGGGGCCAACGTCCTGACTTTC. The V call is TRBV27, the J call TRBJ2-6, with D maybe TRBD1 (6 bases). V lost 4 bases to trimming and J lost 0 bases, with 16 bases between them. Germline assignment: CDR1 MNHEY and CDR2 SMNVEV (reference sequence). The CDR3 runs 18 residues.

The chain uses TRBV5-1 and TRBJ1-1, with 9 bases identical to TRBD1. The J segment lost 3 bases and the V segment lost 3 bases, leaving 3 bases of the junction unmatched. Looked up from germline, CDR1 is SGHRS and CDR2 is YFSETQ. The CDR3 consists of 14 residues. The CDR3 DNA reads as TGCGCCAGCAGCTACAGACAGGGGGACACTGAAGCTTTCTTT. It specifies CASSYRQGDTEAFF.

The chain is built from TRBV25-1 and TRBJ1-5, with a tentative D call TRBD1 (5 bases). The CDR3 extends over 13 amino acids. With 6 bases removed from V and 7 bases from J, the gap between germline ends came to 13 bases. The germline gives CDR1 MGHDK, CDR2 SYGVNS. The CDR3 sequence: CASRGQGLQPQHF. CDR3 nucleotide sequence: TGTGCCAGCAGAGGTCAGGGCCTCCAGCCCCAGCATTTT.

This sequence joins TRBV6-5 and TRBJ2-1; TRBD2 matches 7 bases. CDR3 size: 14 residues. The germline CDR1 and CDR2 sequences are MNHEY and SVGAGI. V gave up 4 bases and J gave up 4 bases; unmatched junction bases: 4. The CDR3 region has the DNA TGTGCCAGCAGTTTCGGACTAGTTTACAATGAGCAGTTCTTC. Residues: CASSFGLVYNEQFF.

This clone occurred a few times. V is TRBV14 and J is TRBJ2-3; TRBD2 might be the D (6 bases). The germline CDR1 and CDR2 sequences are SGHDN and FVKESK. V gave up 4 bases and J gave up 1 base, with 9 bases separating them. The CDR3 runs 14 residues. In DNA form, the CDR3 reads TGTGCCAGCAGCCGGGAGCGGGGCACAGATACGCAGTATTTT. It codes for CASSRERGTDTQYF.

The chain joins TRBV6-5 to TRBJ2-7, with 11 bases matching TRBD2. This CDR3 region has 15 residues. The junction had 7 bases not matched to a gene; V was cut back by 4 bases and J by 5 bases. CDR1 is MNHEY, CDR2 SVGAGI, per germline. The CDR3 loop reads CASSSGLAAPNEQYV. In DNA form, the CDR3 reads TGTGCCAGCAGTTCGGGACTAGCGGCTCCGAACGAGCAGTACGTC.

A single count supports this clone. The CDR3 region is CASSWGGYGNEKLFF. CDR3 sequence (DNA): TGTGCCAGCAGCTGGGGGGGTTATGGTAATGAAAAACTGTTTTTT. The chain uses TRBV5-6 and TRBJ1-4, with D perhaps matching TRBD1 (5 bases). Trimming took 3 bases from V and 4 from J, leaving 13 bases between them. Per germline, CDR1 SGHDT and CDR2 YYEEEE. The CDR3 sequence is 15 residues long.

The chain has TRBV11-2 and TRBJ2-2; 13 bases fit TRBD2. Trimming at V came to 6 bases and at J to 5 bases, leaving 3 bases not matched to a gene. The CDR3 consists of 15 residues. The germline V gene has CDR1 SGHAT and CDR2 FQNNGV. The CDR3 DNA reads as TGTGCCAGCAGGTGGACTAGCGGGAGTACCGGGGAGCTGTTTTTT. Amino acids: CASRWTSGSTGELFF. Full variable domain (remainder filled in from reference TRBV11-2 and TRBJ2-2): EAGVAQSPRYKIIEKRQSVAFWCNPISGHATLYWYQQILGQGPKLLIQFQNNGVVDDSQLPKDRFSAERLKGVDSTLKIQPAKLEDSAVYLCASRWTSGSTGELFFGEGSRLTVL.

The V gene is TRBV6-5, the J gene TRBJ2-3; 8 bases are shared with TRBD1. J gave up 5 bases and V 7 bases, and 8 bases lay outside the gene matches. Germline V gene sequence: CDR1 MNHEY, CDR2 SVGAGI. CDR3 size: 14 residues. The CDR3, as DNA: TGTGCCAGCACTCCGGGACAGGAGAAAGATACGCAGTATTTT. The encoded protein is CASTPGQEKDTQYF.

V is TRBV19 and J is TRBJ1-4; D gene ambiguous. Germline CDR1 and CDR2: LNHDA and SQIVND (reference sequence). Trimming took 4 bases from V and 6 from J, leaving 18 bases between them. There are 16 residues in the CDR3. The CDR3 loop reads CASSKRGHPRDEKLFF. CDR3 nucleotide sequence: TGTGCCAGTAGTAAGAGAGGTCATCCACGGGATGAAAAACTGTTTTTT.